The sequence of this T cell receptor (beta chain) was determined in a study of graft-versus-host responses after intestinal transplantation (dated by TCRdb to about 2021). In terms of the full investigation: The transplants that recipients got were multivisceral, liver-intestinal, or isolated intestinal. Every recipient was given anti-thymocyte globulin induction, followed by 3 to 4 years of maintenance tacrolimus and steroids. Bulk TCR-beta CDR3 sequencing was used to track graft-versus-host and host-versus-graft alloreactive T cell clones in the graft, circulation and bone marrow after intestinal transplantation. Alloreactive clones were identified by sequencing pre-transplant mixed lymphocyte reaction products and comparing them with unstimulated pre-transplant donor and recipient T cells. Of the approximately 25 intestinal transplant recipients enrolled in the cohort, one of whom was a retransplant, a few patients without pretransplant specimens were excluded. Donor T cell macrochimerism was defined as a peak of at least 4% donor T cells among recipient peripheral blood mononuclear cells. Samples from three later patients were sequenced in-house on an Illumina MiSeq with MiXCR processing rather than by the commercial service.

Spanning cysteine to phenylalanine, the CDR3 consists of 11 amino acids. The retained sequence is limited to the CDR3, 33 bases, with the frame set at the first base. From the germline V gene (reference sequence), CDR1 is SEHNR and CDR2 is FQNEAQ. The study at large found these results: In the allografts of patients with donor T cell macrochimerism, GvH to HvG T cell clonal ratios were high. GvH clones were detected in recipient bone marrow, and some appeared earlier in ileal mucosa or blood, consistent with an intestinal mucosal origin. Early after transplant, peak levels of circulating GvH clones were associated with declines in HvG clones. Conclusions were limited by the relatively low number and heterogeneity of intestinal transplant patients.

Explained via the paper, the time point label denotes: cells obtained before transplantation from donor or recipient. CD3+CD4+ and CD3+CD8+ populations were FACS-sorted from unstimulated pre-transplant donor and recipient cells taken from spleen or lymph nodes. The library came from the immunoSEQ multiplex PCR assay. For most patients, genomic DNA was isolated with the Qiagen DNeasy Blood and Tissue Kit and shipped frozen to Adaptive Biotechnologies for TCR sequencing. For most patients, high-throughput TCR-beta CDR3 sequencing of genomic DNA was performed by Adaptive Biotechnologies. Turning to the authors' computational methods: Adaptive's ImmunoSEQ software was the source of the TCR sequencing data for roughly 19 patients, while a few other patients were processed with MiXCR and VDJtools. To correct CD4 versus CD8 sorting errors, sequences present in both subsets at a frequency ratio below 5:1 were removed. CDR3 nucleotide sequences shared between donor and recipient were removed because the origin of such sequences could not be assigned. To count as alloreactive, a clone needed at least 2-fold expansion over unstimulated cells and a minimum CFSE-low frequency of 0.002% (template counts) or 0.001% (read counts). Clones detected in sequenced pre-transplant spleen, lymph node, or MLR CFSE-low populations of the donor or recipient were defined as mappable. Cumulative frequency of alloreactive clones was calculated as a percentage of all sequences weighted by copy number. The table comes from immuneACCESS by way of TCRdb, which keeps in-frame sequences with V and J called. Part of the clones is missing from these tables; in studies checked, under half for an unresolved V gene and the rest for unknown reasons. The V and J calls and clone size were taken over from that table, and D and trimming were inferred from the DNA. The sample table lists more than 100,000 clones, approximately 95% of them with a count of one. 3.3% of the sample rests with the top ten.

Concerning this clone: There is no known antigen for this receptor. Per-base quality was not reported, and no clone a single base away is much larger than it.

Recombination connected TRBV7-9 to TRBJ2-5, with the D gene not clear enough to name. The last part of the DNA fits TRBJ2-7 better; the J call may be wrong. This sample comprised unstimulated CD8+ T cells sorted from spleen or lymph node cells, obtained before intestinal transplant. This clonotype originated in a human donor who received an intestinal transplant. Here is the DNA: TGTGCCAGCAGCCCCCCGCCCGAGCAGTACTTC. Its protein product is CASSPPPEQYF.